The T cell receptor (beta chain) under discussion was sequenced for a study of T cells in Graves' hyperthyroidism and ophthalmopathy (dated by TCRdb to about 2019). Regarding the research as a whole: Peripheral blood was sampled at the time of initial diagnosis, prior to any treatment. To identify TCR V-J signatures that set the groups apart, the researchers used a discovery cohort of about a hundred patients, made up of around 42 with Graves' ophthalmopathy and 55 to 65 with stable Graves' hyperthyroidism. Prospective prediction of ophthalmopathy was tested in an independent validation cohort of fewer than 20 hyperthyroidism patients and 17 patients who later progressed to ophthalmopathy. The approximately 100 discovery patients were randomly divided into training and test sets at a 7:3 ratio. In roughly six Graves' hyperthyroidism patients, the study also compared T-cell repertoires from thyroid tissue with T-cell repertoires from blood. After blood sampling, hyperthyroidism patients were treated with methimazole at a starting dose of 30 mg daily, and ophthalmopathy patients were treated with high-dose intravenous methylprednisolone. According to the paper, TCR Vbeta CDR3 sequencing was carried out on 135 peripheral blood samples, which came from under 50 ophthalmopathy, 80 or so hyperthyroidism and approximately 17 progressor patients. Overall study results and their limits: During validation, the model predicted progression to ophthalmopathy a median of roughly 7.1 months ahead of onset, with roughly 65% sensitivity and under 85% specificity. In cross-validation, a model built on a 13 V-J signature told ophthalmopathy apart from stable hyperthyroidism with approximately 90% sensitivity and about 81% specificity, and in testing the same model reached 80%/75%. Sample size was not statistically predetermined, and investigators were not blinded to group allocation. Most expanded thyroid clonotypes (frequency above 0.001) were also detected in blood, suggesting blood repertoires may reflect thyroid immune responses.

The TCR beta CDR3 regions were amplified from RNA transcripts. A first-round RT-PCR of the TCR CDR3 used the HTBI primer set with the Qiagen OneStep RT-PCR kit. Libraries were constructed in a second round of multiplex PCR, after which size selection and purification were performed. Sequencing of the libraries was done on an Illumina HiSeq2000 using paired-end 100 bp reads. The paper's processing steps were these. SOAPnuke was used to process the raw data, removing reads that contained adapters or uncalled bases, had a mean Phred below 15, or lacked an exact match to the constant primer or identifier. COPE v1.2.5 was used to merge high-quality paired reads, and clonotypes were defined as unique nucleotide sequences. Clonotypes were aligned to IMGT TRBV, TRBD and TRBJ reference segments using MiTCR v1.1. The analysis was restricted to V-J combinations with a frequency above 0.0001, which together covered roughly 99% of the repertoires. A TCS score was defined as the ratio of F50 (clonal expansion) to E x V (chaos), with BLOSUM62-based TCRdist applied between CDR3 peptides within each V-J. Welch's t-statistics and random forest reduced approximately 520 V-J features to 13, which were used in a naive Bayes classifier (R e1071). TCRdb passed the public sequencing reads through fastp at Q25 and MiXCR, retaining productive beta sequences. Every distinct CDR3 protein forms one entry, paired with its most common genes and DNA. The V and J calls here are based on TCRdb, not the publication. This sample lists approximately 620,000 distinct CDR3 sequences; around 13% were detected once. The ten biggest clones cover 5.8% of the sample.

Trimming at the junction amounts to 5 bases on V and 7 bases on J, and the germline ends lie 11 bases apart. Spanning cysteine to phenylalanine, the CDR3 consists of 13 amino acids. The entry retains the CDR3 DNA only, 39 bases that are in frame from base 1. Hyperthyroidism patients were aged 18 to 65 years and newly diagnosed, with disease duration of less than 2 months. Exclusion was applied to patients with uncontrolled infections, other autoimmune diseases, pregnancy or lactation. Diagnoses were established on the basis of clinical symptoms, serum thyroxine and TRAb, thyroid ultrasound, and orbital computed tomography. Blood from progressor patients was drawn when they were first diagnosed with hyperthyroidism, before any ophthalmopathy symptoms appeared. PBMCs were isolated from more than 8 ml of fresh peripheral blood by Ficoll-Paque density gradient centrifugation. Patients classed as progressors first received a Graves' hyperthyroidism diagnosis and then went on to develop ophthalmopathy during follow-up. Total RNA was extracted with Trizol reagent, and quality was checked on an Agilent 2100 Bioanalyzer.

About this clonotype: Its recognized antigen is unknown. Per-nucleotide qualities are absent, and no much larger clonotype sits a single base away.

The sequence came from a woman aged 30 to 39 with Graves' hyperthyroidism that later progressed to Graves' ophthalmopathy. The sequenced sample was blood. This chain joins TRBV12-3 or TRBV12-4 to TRBJ2-2, with no D gene named confidently. The sequenced DNA: TGTGCCAGCAGTCCAAGGCGCGACGGGGAGCTGTTTTTT. It translates as CASSPRRDGELFF.